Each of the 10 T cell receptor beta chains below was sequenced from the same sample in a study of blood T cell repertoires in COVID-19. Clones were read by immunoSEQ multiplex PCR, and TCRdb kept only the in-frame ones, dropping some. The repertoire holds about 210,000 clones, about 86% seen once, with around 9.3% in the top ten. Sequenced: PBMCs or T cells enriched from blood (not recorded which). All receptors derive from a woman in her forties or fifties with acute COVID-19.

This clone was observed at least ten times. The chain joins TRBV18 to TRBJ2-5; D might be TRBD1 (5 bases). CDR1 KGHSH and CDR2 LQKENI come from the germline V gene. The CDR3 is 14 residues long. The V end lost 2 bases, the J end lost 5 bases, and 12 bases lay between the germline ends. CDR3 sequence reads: CASSPVKGVETQYF. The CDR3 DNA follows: TGTGCCAGCTCACCAGTTAAAGGGGTTGAGACCCAGTACTTC.

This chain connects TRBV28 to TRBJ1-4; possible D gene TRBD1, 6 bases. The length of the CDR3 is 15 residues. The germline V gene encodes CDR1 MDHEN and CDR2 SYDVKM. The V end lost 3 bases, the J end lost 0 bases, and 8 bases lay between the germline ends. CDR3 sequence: CASSFRGSTNEKLFF. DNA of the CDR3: TGTGCCAGCAGTTTCAGGGGATCAACTAATGAAAAACTGTTTTTT.

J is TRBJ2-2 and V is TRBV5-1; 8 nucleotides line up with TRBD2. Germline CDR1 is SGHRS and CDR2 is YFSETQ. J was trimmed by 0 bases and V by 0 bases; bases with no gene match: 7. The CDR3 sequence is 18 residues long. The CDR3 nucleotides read TGCGCCAGCAGCTTGGCGTATGGCGGGGGGACGAACACCGGGGAGCTGTTTTTT. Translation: CASSLAYGGGTNTGELFF.

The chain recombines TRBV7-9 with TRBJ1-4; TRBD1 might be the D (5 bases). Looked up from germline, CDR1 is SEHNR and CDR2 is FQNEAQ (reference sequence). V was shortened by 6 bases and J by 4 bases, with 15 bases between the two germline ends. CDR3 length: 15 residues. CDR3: CASSLSGGGNEKLFF. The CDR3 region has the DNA TGTGCCAGCAGTTTATCGGGCGGGGGTAATGAAAAACTGTTTTTT.

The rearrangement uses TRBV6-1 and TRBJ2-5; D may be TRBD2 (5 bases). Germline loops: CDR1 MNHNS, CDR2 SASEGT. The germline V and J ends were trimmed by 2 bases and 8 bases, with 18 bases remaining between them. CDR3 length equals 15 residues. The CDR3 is CASSENDGLFGTQYF. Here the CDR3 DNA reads TGTGCCAGCAGTGAAAACGACGGACTCTTCGGAACCCAGTACTTC.

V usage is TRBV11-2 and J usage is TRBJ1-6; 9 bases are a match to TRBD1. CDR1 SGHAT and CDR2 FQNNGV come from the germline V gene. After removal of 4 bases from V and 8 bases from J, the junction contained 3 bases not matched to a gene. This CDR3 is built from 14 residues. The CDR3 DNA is TGTGCCAGCAGCTCGGGACAGGGCCATTCACCCCTCCACTTT. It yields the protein CASSSGQGHSPLHF.

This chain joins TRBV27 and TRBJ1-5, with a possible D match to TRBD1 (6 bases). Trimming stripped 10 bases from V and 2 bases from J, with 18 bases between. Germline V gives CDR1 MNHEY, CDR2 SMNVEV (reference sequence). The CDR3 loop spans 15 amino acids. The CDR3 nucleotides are TGTGCCACCAGGGGACTCGGGGTTGGCAATCAGCCCCAGCATTTT. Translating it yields CATRGLGVGNQPQHF.

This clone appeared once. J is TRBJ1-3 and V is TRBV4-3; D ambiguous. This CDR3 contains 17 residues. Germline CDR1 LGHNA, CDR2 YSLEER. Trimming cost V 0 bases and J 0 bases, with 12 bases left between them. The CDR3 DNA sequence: TGCGCCAGCAGCCAAGAATTTACGCGGAGCTCTGGAAACACCATATATTTT. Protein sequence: CASSQEFTRSSGNTIYF.

The CDR3 region has the DNA TGTGCCAGCAGATCTTCCGGGGAGCAGTACTTC. This codes for CASRSSGEQYF. The chain uses TRBV28 and TRBJ2-7; D uncertain. CDR3 length equals 11 residues. V shed 6 bases and J shed 7 bases, with 10 bases lying between them. Germline V gene data show CDR1 as MDHEN and CDR2 as SYDVKM.

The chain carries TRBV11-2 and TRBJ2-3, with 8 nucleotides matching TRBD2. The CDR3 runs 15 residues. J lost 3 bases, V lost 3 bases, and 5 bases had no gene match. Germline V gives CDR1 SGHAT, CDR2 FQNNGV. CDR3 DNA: TGTGCCAGCAGCTTTAGCGGGATGATGACAGATACGCAGTATTTT. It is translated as CASSFSGMMTDTQYF.